The T cell receptor (beta chain) described here comes from a study of vaccination and CD4 T cells after COVID-19. Study-wide background: Cells were stimulated with overlapping spike peptide pools from SARS-CoV-2, HCoV-NL63, HCoV-OC43 and HCoV-229E.

CDR3 size: 14 residues. Trimming pared 4 bases from V and 2 bases from J, leaving 11 bases between. The V gene's germline CDR1 is MNHEY and CDR2 SMNVEV (reference sequence). Once obtained from cultured CD4+ T cells, the DNA was sequenced using the Oncomine TCR Beta short-read assay. One entry per CDR3 protein results from TCRdb running MiXCR on the PCR reads. The sample shows nearly 15,000 distinct CDR3 sequences, around 48% of them seen only once. For this clonotype: Its antigen remains unidentified.

Treatment noted: roughly ten-day PBMC culture with coronavirus spike peptide pools or control peptides (ViraFEST assay). For ViraFEST, peptide pools expanded antigen-specific T cells, after which the TCRs were sequenced. Peptide pools at approximately 11 ug/ml and IL-2 at 8.5 to 10 IU/ml were added to cultures of roughly 2.2 million PBMCs per well. This clonotype originated in a human donor who had recovered from COVID-19. This chain connects TRBV27 to TRBJ2-5; D ambiguous. The sequenced sample was CD4+ T cells from blood, cultured in vitro. CDR3 loop: CASSSWAQQETQYF. CDR3 DNA: TGTGCCAGCAGTTCGTGGGCCCAACAAGAGACCCAGTACTTC.